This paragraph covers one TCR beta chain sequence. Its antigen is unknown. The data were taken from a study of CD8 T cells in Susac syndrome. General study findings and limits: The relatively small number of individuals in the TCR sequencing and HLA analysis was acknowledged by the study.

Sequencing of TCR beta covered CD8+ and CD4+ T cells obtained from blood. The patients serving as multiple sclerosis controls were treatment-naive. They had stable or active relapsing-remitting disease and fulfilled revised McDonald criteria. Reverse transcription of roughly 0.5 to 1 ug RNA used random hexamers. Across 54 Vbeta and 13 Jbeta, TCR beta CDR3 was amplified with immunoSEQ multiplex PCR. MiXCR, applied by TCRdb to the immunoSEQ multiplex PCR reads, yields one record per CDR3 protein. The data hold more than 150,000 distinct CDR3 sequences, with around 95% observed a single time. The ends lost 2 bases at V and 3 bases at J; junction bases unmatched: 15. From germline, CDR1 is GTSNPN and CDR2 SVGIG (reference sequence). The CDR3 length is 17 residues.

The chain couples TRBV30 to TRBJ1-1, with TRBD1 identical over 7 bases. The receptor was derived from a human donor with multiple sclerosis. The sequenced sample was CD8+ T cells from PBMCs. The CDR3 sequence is CAWSTSDRATRDTEAFF. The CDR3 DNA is TGTGCCTGGAGTACAAGTGACAGGGCTACGCGGGACACTGAAGCTTTCTTT.